This T cell receptor (beta chain) appears in the sequencing data of a study of T cells in Graves' hyperthyroidism and ophthalmopathy. TCR beta CDR3 sequences were amplified from RNA transcripts. The study used the HTBI primer set for a first-round RT-PCR of the TCR CDR3. Each CDR3 protein gets one entry after TCRdb re-called the multiplex PCR reads with MiXCR. The table lists roughly 800,000 distinct CDR3 sequences, approximately 40% of them singletons. The CDR3 contains 16 residues. V lost 1 base to trimming and J lost 3 bases; unmatched junction nucleotides: 4. Germline V CDR1 and CDR2: SGDLS, YYNGEE.

This rearrangement joins TRBV9 to TRBJ2-5, with TRBD2 matching over 12 bases. This TCR derives from a man between 18 and 35 years old with Graves' hyperthyroidism. The specimen was blood. The CDR3 DNA is TGTGCCAGCAGCGTACGGACTAGCGGGGCGGAAGAGACCCAGTACTTC. As protein: CASSVRTSGAEETQYF.